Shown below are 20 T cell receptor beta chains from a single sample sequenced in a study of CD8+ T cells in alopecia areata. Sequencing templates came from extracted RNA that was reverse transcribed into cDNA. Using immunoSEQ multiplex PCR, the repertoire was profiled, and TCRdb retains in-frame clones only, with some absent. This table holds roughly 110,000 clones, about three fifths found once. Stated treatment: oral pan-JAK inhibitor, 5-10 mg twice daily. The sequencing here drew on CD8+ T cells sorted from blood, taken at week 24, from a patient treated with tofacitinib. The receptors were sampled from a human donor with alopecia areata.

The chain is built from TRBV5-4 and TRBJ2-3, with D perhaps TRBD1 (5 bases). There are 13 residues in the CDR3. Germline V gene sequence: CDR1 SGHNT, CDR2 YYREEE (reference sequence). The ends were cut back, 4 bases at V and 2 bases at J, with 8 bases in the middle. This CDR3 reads CASSPDNTDTQYF. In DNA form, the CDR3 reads TGTGCCAGCAGCCCGGACAACACAGATACGCAGTATTTT.

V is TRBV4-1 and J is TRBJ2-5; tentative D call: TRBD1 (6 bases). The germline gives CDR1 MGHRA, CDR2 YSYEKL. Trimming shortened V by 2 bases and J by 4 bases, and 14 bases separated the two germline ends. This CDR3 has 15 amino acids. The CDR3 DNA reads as TGCGCCAGCAGCCAACCCGCAGGGGCATTAGAGACCCAGTACTTC. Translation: CASSQPAGALETQYF.

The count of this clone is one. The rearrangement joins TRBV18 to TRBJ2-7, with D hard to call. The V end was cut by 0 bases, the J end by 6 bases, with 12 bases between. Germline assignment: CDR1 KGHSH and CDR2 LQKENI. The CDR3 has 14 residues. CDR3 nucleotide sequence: TGTGCCAGCTCACCACCGGTCGGTAGTAGCGAGCAGTACTTC. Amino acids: CASSPPVGSSEQYF.

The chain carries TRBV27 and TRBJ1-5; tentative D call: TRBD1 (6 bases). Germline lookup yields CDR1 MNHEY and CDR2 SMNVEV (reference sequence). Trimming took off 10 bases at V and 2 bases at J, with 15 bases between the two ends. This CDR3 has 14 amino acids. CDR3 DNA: TGTGCCACTTCGGACAGAGCAGGCAATCAGCCCCAGCATTTT. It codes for CATSDRAGNQPQHF.

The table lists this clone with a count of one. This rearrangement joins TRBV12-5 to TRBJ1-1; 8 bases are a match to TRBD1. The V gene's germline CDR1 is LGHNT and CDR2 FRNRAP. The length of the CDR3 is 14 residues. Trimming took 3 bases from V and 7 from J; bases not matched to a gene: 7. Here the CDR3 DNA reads TGTGCTAGTGGTTTTGTCGCAGGGGGCAATGAAGCTTTCTTT. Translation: CASGFVAGGNEAFF.

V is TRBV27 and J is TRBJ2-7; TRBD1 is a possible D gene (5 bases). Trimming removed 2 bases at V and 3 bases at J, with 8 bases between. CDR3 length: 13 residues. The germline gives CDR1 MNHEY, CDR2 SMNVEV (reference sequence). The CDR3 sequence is CASSLRQGYEQYF. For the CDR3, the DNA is TGTGCCAGCAGTTTAAGGCAGGGCTACGAGCAGTACTTC.

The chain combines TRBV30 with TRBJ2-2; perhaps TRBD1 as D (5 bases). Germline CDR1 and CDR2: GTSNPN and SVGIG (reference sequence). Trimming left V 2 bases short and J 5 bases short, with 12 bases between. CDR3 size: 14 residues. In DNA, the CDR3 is TGTGCCTGGAGTCCGGCAGGGCAGACCGGGGAGCTGTTTTTT. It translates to CAWSPAGQTGELFF.

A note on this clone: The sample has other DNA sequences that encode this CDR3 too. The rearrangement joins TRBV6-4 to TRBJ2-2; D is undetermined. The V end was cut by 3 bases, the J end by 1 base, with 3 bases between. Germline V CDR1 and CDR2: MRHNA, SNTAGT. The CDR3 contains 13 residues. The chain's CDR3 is CASSDGNTGELFF. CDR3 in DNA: TGTGCCAGCAGTGATGGGAACACCGGGGAGCTGTTTTTT.

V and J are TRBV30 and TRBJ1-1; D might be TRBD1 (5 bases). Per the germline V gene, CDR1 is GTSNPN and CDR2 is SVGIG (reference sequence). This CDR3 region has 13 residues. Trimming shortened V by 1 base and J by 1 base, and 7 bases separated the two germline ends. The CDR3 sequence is CAWSATANTEAFF. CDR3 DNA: TGTGCCTGGAGTGCGACAGCGAACACTGAAGCTTTCTTT.

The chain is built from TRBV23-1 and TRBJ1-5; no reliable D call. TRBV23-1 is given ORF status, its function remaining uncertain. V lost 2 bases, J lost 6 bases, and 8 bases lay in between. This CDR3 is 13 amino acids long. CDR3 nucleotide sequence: TGCGCCAGCAGTCAAGAGGAATGTCAGCCCCAGCATTTT. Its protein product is CASSQEECQPQHF.

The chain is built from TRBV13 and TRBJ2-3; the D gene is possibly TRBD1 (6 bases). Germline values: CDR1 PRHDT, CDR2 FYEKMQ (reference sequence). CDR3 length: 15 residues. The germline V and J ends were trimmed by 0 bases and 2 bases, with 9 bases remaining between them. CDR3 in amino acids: CASSLGWTVTDTQYF. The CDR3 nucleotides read TGTGCCAGCAGCTTAGGCTGGACAGTCACAGATACGCAGTATTTT.

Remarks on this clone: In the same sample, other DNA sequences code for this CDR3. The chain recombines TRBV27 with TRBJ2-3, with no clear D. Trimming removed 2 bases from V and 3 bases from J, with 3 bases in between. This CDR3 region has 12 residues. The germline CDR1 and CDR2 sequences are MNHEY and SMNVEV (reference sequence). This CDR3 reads CASSLGTDTQYF. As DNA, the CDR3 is TGTGCCAGCAGTTTAGGAACAGATACGCAGTATTTT.

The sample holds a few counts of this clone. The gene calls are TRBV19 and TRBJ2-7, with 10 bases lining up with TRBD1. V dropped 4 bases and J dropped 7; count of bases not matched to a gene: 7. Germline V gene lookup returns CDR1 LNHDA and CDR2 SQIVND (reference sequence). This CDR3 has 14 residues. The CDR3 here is CASSNRQGAEEQYF. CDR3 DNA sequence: TGTGCCAGTAGTAACCGACAGGGGGCTGAAGAGCAGTACTTC.

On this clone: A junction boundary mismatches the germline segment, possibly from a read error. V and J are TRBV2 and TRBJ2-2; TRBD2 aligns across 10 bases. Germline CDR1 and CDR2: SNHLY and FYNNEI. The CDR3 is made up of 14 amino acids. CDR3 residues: CASREGTSAGELFF. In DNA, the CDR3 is TGTGCCAGCAGAGAAGGGACTAGCGCCGGGGAGCTGTTTTTT.

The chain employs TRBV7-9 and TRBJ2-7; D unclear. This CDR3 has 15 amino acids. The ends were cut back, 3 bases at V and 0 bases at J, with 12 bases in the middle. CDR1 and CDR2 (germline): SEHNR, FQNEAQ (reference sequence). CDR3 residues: CASSFPAWGSYEQYF. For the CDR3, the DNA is TGTGCCAGCAGCTTTCCAGCCTGGGGCTCCTACGAGCAGTACTTC.

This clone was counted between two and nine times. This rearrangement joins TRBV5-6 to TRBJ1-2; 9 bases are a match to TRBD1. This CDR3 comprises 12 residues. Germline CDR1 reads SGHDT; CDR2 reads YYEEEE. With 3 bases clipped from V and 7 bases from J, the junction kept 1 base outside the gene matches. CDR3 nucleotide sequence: TGTGCCAGCAGCTCACAGGGGGCTGGCTACACCTTC. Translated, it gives CASSSQGAGYTF.

The CDR3 DNA is TGTGCCAGCAGCTTTGACAGGGATGATGGCTACACCTTC. Translating it yields CASSFDRDDGYTF. The chain links TRBV13 to TRBJ1-2; 7 bases agree with TRBD1. The V gene end was trimmed by 3 bases and the J gene end by 6 bases; junction bases not matched to a gene: 4. Germline loops: CDR1 PRHDT, CDR2 FYEKMQ (reference sequence). The CDR3 covers 13 residues.

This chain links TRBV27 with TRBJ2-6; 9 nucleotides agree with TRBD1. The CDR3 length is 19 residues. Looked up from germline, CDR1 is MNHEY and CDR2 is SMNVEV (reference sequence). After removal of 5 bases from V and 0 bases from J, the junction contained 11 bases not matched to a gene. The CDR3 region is CASSTGPGTGSSGANVLTF. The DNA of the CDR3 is TGTGCCAGCAGTACGGGCCCCGGGACAGGGAGCTCTGGGGCCAACGTCCTGACTTTC.

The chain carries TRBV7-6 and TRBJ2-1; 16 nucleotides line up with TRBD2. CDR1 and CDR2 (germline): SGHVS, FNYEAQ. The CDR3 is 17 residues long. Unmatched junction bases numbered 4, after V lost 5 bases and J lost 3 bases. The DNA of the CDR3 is TGTGCCAGCAGCGAGGGACTAGCGGGGGGGCTCTACAATGAGCAGTTCTTC. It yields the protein CASSEGLAGGLYNEQFF.

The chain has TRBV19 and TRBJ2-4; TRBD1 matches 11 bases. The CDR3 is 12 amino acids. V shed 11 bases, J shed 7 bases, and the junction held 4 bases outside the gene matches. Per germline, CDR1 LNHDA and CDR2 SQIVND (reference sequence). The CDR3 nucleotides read TGTGCCGCCGGACAGGGGGCCAACATTCAGTACTTC. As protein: CAAGQGANIQYF.